This T cell receptor beta chain was sequenced during a study of T-cell memory formation after mild COVID-19. Turning to the study itself: The TCR clusters were mostly specific to one donor.

This clonotype was recorded a few times. The V gene's germline CDR1 is LGHNA and CDR2 YNFKEQ. CDR3 size: 15 residues. V was cut by 8 bases and J by 3 bases, with 17 bases left in between. Employing constant-segment primers, 5'RACE generated TCR alpha and TCR beta cDNA libraries bearing sample barcodes and UMIs. TCRdb re-derived calls from the 5' RACE reads in MiXCR, one entry per CDR3 protein. The table has 350,000 to 550,000 distinct CDR3 sequences, roughly 17% seen once. V and J are TRBV4-2 and TRBJ2-1; D possibly corresponds to TRBD2 (7 bases). The source is a man aged 18 to 35 who had mild COVID-19 (a few samples of this study predate the infection). Cell type and time point are not known. Sequencing was performed on PBMCs or a T cell subset sorted from them (not recorded which). CDR3 DNA: TGTGCCAGCCAAGATAGGGGGGGGGTCTACAATGAGCAGTTCTTC. Protein product: CASQDRGGVYNEQFF.